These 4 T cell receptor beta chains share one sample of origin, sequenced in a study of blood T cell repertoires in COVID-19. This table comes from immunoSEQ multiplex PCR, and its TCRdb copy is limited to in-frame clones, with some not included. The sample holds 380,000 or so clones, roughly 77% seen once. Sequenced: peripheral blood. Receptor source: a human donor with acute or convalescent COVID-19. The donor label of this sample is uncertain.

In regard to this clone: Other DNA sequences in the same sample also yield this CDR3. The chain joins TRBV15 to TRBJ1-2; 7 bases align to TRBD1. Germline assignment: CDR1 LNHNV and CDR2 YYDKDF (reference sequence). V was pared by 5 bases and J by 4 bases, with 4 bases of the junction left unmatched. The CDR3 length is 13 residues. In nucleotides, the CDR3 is TGTGCCACCAGCCGACAGGGAGGCTATGGCTACACCTTC. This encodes CATSRQGGYGYTF. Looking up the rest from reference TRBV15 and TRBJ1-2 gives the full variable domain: DAMVIQNPRYQVTQFGKPVTLSCSQTLNHNVMYWYQQKSSQAPKLLFHYYDKDFNNEADTPDNFQSRRPNTSFCFLDIRSPGLGDTAMYLCATSRQGGYGYTFGSGTRLTVV.

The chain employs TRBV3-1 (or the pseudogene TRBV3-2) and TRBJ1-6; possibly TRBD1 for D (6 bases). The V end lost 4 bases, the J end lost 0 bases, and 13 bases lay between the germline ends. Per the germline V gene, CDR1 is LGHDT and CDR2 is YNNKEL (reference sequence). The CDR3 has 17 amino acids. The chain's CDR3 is CASSRQQGVSYNSPLHF. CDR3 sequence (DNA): TGTGCCAGCAGCCGTCAACAGGGTGTCTCCTATAATTCACCCCTCCACTTT.

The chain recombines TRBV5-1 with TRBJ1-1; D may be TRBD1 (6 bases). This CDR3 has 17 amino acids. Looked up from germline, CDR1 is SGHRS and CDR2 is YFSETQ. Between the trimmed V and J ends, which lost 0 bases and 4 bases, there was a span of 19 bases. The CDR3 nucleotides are TGCGCCAGCAGCTTGGTAACAGGGTATGGACGGAGCACTGAAGCTTTCTTT. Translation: CASSLVTGYGRSTEAFF.

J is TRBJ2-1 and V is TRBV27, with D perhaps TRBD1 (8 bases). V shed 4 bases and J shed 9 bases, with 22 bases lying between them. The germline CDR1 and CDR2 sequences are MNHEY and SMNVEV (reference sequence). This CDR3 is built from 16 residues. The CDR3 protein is CASSSHLGQGGLEQFF. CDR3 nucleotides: TGTGCCAGCAGTTCTCACCTTGGACAGGGAGGGCTTGAGCAGTTCTTC.